This TCR beta chain was captured in a study of beta chain features in type 1 diabetes. This clone showed up just a few times. The length of the CDR3 is 11 residues. V was pared by 7 bases and J by 0 bases, with 6 bases between. Germline V gene data show CDR1 as SQVTM and CDR2 as ANQGSEA. The study reverse transcribed the entire isolated RNA, so it sequenced expressed TCRB transcripts. Assay: immunoSEQ multiplex PCR; the TCRdb copy retains only in-frame clones and omits some. The sample lists approximately 470,000 clones; 30% were seen once. This rearrangement joins TRBV29-1 to TRBJ1-1; D remains unclear. This TCR was recovered from a man between 18 and 35 years old in good health. Material for sequencing was naive CD4+ T cells from blood. The CDR3 DNA sequence: TGCAGCGGGAATTTGAACACTGAAGCTTTCTTT. Translating it yields CSGNLNTEAFF. The full variable domain, completed using reference TRBV29-1 and TRBJ1-1, is SAVISQKPSRDICQRGTSLTIQCQVDSQVTMMFWYRQQPGQSLTLIATANQGSEATYESGFVIDKFPISRPNLTFSTLTVSNMSPEDSSIYLCSGNLNTEAFFGQGTRLTVV.